Reported below is one TCR beta chain. What it binds is unknown. The data stem from a study of shared clonotypes between healthy human individuals. This CDR3 is built from 16 residues. Germline loops: CDR1 LNHNV, CDR2 YYDKDF (reference sequence). V lost 3 bases and J lost 0; bases outside the gene matches: 4. Libraries were prepared by immunoSEQ multiplex PCR; TCRdb keeps only in-frame clonotypes and omits some of them. The table records about 2.3 million clones, about 90% of them present only once. Study-wide results and limits: When naive CD4 clonotypes were compared across several donors, around 4.6% were shared. Non-shared clonotypes had lower generation probabilities than those shared by all four donors. It was expected that sequencing depth would affect clonotype sharing among donors.

Sequenced sample: naive CD4+ T cells from PBMCs. Noted subset: CD45RA+ positively selected. The V and J genes are TRBV15 and TRBJ2-1; 8 nucleotides agree with TRBD1. The TCR sequence derives from a man aged 18 to 35 in good health. Some clones in this sample may be carry-over from other donors' samples. For the CDR3, the DNA is TGTGCCACCAGCAGTAATGACAGGGGCTCCTACAATGAGCAGTTCTTC. Amino acids: CATSSNDRGSYNEQFF.